This record covers a single T cell receptor (beta chain). Its antigen remains unknown. V was pared by 5 bases and J by 6 bases, with 15 bases between. Germline V gives CDR1 SGHNT, CDR2 YYREEE (reference sequence). This CDR3 is built from 15 residues. These data are taken from a study of T cell responses to AZD1222 COVID-19 vaccine. Study conclusions and caveats: Among the donors, most were white British and more were female, and clonal diversity was possibly underestimated. Spike-specific TCR breadth and depth were elevated following two AZD1222 doses.

TCRdb's copy holds only in-frame clones and misses some; the assay was immunoSEQ multiplex PCR. This sample has about 140,000 clones; 92% occur once, and the top ten carry approximately 3.4%. The origin of this receptor is an adult in good health. The rearrangement joins TRBV5-4 to TRBJ1-6; D unclear. The specimen was peripheral blood, collected on day 0 of AZD1222 vaccination. CDR3 sequence reads: CASRDRADLNSPLHF. The CDR3 region has the DNA TGTGCCAGCAGAGACCGGGCGGACCTTAATTCACCCCTCCACTTT.